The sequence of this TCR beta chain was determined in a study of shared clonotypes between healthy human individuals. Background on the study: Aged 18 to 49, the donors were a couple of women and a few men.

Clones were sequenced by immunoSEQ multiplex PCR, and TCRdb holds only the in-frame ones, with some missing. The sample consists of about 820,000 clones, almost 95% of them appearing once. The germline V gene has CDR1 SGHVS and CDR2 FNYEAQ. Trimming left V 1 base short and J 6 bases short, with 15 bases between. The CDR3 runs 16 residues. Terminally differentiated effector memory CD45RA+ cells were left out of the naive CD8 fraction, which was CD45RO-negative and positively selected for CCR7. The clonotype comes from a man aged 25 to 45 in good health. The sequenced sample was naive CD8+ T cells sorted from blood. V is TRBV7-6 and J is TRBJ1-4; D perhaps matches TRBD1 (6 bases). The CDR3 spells CASSLVWAGADEKLFF. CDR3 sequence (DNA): TGTGCCAGCAGCTTAGTTTGGGCAGGGGCGGATGAAAAACTGTTTTTT.